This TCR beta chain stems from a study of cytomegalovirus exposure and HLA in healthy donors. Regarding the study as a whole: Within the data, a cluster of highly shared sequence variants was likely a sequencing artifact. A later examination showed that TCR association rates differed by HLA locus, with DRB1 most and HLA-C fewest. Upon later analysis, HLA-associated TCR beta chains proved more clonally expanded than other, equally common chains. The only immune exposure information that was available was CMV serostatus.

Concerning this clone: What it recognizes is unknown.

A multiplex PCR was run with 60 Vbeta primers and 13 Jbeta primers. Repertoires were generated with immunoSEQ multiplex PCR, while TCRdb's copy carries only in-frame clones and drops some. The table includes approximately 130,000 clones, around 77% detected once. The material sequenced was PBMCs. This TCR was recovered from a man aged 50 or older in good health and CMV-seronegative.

CDR3: CASSLSRVTSGRVEQFF. The CDR3 coding sequence is TGTGCCAGCAGTTTATCGAGAGTGACTAGCGGGAGGGTTGAGCAGTTCTTC. The chain is built from TRBV27 and TRBJ2-1; 14 bases are a match to TRBD2. CDR1 MNHEY and CDR2 SMNVEV come from the germline V gene (reference sequence). The trim removed 0 bases at V and 9 bases at J, leaving 7 bases unmatched. The CDR3 contains 17 residues.